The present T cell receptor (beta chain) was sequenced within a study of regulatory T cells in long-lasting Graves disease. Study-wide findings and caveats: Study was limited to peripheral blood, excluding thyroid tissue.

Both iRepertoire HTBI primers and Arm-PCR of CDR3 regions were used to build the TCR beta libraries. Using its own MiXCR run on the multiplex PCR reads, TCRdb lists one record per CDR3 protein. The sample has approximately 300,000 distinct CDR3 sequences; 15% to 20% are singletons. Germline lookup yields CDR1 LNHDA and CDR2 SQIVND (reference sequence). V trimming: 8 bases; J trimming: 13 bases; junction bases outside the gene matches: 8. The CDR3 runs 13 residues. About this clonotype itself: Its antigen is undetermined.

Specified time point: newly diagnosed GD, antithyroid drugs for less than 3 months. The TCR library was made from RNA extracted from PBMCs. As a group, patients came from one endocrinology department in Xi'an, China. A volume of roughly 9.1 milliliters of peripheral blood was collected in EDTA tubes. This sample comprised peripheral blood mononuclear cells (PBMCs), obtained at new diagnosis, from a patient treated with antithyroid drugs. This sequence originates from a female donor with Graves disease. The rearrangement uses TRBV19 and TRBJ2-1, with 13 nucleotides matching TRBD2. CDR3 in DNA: TGTGCCAGTGGGGGACTAGCGGGATATTCTCAGTTCTTC. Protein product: CASGGLAGYSQFF.